Listed below are T cell receptor beta chains from one sample, sequenced in a study of blood T cell repertoires in COVID-19. Sequencing was performed with immunoSEQ multiplex PCR; in TCRdb, only in-frame clones are kept and a portion is missing. The table has 130,000 to 150,000 clones, about 85% seen once; the top ten hold under 3%. Sequencing was done on a sample of peripheral blood. The receptors originated from a woman in her thirties or forties with active or convalescent COVID-19. Each CDR3 is given with its conserved first and last residue. The D gene is left open where the match is weak. Some rows mark clone size as missing; the rest say once, few, many or name a class of expanded clone.

V,J,D,size,CDR3,DNA
TRBV28,TRBJ1-5,NA,once,CASTIGQDNQPQHF,TGTGCCAGCACTATAGGTCAGGATAATCAGCCCCAGCATTTT
TRBV6-5,TRBJ1-1,NA,NA,CASTWGVTEAFF,TGTGCCAGCACCTGGGGGGTGACTGAAGCTTTCTTT
TRBV10-3,TRBJ1-2,TRBD1,NA,CAIRGDSNYGYTF,TGTGCCATCAGAGGGGACAGCAACTATGGCTACACCTTC
TRBV4-3,TRBJ1-1,TRBD1,NA,CASSQDSTGTANTEAFF,TGCGCCAGCAGCCAAGATTCAACCGGGACAGCGAACACTGAAGCTTTCTTT
TRBV28,TRBJ1-2,TRBD1,NA,CASSSGTGGLGYTF,TGTGCCAGCAGTTCGGGGACAGGGGGCTTGGGCTACACCTTC
TRBV5-1,TRBJ1-3,NA,NA,CASSLAGEWGNTIYF,TGCGCCAGCAGCTTGGCCGGAGAGTGGGGAAACACCATATATTTT
TRBV2,TRBJ1-5,NA,few,CASRANRADGNQPQHF,TGTGCCAGCAGGGCCAACAGGGCTGATGGCAATCAGCCCCAGCATTTT
TRBV7-9,TRBJ1-1,TRBD1,once,CASSLGQVNTEAFF,TGTGCCAGCAGCCTAGGACAGGTGAACACTGAAGCTTTCTTT
TRBV4-1,TRBJ1-6,NA,NA,CASSQERGRSSPLHF,TGCGCCAGCAGCCAAGAAAGGGGTCGCTCCTCACCCCTCCACTTT
TRBV7-6,TRBJ1-4,NA,once,CASSYGSPNEKLFF,TGTGCCAGCAGCTACGGGTCCCCTAATGAAAAACTGTTTTTT
TRBV6-2/TRBV6-3,TRBJ2-4,NA,NA,CASSTPRLAQGGGNIQYF,TGTGCCAGCAGCACCCCCCGTCTAGCCCAAGGTGGTGGAAACATTCAGTACTTC
TRBV9,TRBJ1-5,NA,NA,CASSPARGPQHF,TGTGCCAGCAGCCCTGCCCGGGGGCCCCAGCATTTT
TRBV7-2,TRBJ1-5,TRBD1,NA,CASSEQGIGNQPQHF,TGTGCCAGCAGCGAACAGGGGATCGGCAATCAGCCCCAGCATTTT
TRBV28,TRBJ2-7,TRBD1,NA,CASSSPQGVVYEQYF,TGTGCCAGCAGCTCCCCACAGGGGGTGGTCTACGAGCAGTACTTC
TRBV29-1,TRBJ2-7,TRBD2,NA,CSVVGRLAGGEQYF,TGCAGCGTAGTCGGAAGACTAGCGGGAGGGGAGCAGTACTTC
TRBV2,TRBJ2-5,TRBD2,NA,CASGTRRETQYF,TGTGCCAGCGGGACTAGGAGGGAGACCCAGTACTTC
TRBV3-1/TRBV3-2,TRBJ1-1,NA,NA,CASSQGRGTEAFF,TGTGCCAGCAGCCAGGGGAGGGGGACTGAAGCTTTCTTT
TRBV5-6,TRBJ2-5,NA,NA,CASSWLTGPPTGETQYF,TGTGCCAGCAGCTGGTTGACAGGTCCACCAACGGGGGAGACCCAGTACTTC
TRBV6-5,TRBJ2-1,TRBD1,NA,CASIPGQGRMQFF,TGTGCCAGCATCCCGGGACAGGGTCGAATGCAGTTCTTC
TRBV7-2,TRBJ1-5,NA,NA,CASSLAWGGQPQHF,TGTGCCAGCAGCTTAGCGTGGGGGGGTCAGCCCCAGCATTTT
TRBV19,TRBJ2-4,TRBD2,once,CATRDRGGRAAKNIQYF,TGTGCCACCAGAGACCGGGGGGGCCGTGCAGCCAAAAACATTCAGTACTTC
TRBV5-1,TRBJ2-5,NA,NA,CASSRATGKETQYF,TGCGCCAGCAGCCGGGCGACAGGTAAAGAGACCCAGTACTTC
TRBV29-1,TRBJ2-2,NA,NA,CSVETESSRELFF,TGCAGCGTTGAGACAGAGTCGAGCCGGGAGCTGTTTTTT
TRBV19,TRBJ1-2,TRBD1,few,CASRWDSLTSNYGYTF,TGTGCCAGTAGATGGGACAGCTTGACTTCTAACTATGGCTACACCTTC
TRBV19,TRBJ2-7,TRBD2,NA,CASSTGTSGSYEQYF,TGTGCCAGTAGTACCGGGACTAGCGGATCCTACGAGCAGTACTTC
TRBV28,TRBJ1-5,NA,NA,CASSLPLGGAPNQPQHF,TGTGCCAGCAGTTTACCCCTCGGGGGGGCCCCCAATCAGCCCCAGCATTTT
TRBV2,TRBJ1-2,NA,few,CASSGGTNYGYTF,TGTGCCAGCAGTGGAGGGACTAACTATGGCTACACCTTC
TRBV29-1,TRBJ2-1,TRBD1,NA,CSVEPWTGANNEQFF,TGCAGCGTTGAGCCTTGGACAGGGGCAAACAATGAGCAGTTCTTC
TRBV18,TRBJ1-2,TRBD1,NA,CASSPPLRDRKLWLHPF,TGTGCCAGCTCACCACCGCTTAGGGACAGGAAACTATGGCTACACCCCTTC
TRBV18,TRBJ1-1,TRBD1,NA,CASSPGQGFDTEAFF,TGTGCCAGCTCACCTGGACAGGGGTTTGACACTGAAGCTTTCTTT
TRBV5-4,TRBJ2-1,TRBD2,NA,CASSLTSGTYNEQFF,TGTGCCAGCAGCTTGACTAGCGGGACCTACAATGAGCAGTTCTTC
TRBV7-9,TRBJ1-3,NA,NA,CASSFGVTGSVNTIYF,TGTGCCAGCAGCTTTGGGGTCACAGGGAGCGTAAACACCATATATTTT
TRBV4-1,TRBJ1-1,TRBD1,NA,CASSPGQRLNTEAFF,TGCGCCAGCAGCCCGGGACAGCGGTTGAACACTGAAGCTTTCTTT
TRBV5-5,TRBJ2-7,TRBD2,once,CASSLGSGSPYEQYF,TGTGCCAGCAGCTTGGGTAGCGGGAGTCCCTACGAGCAGTACTTC
TRBV29-1,TRBJ1-1,TRBD1,NA,CSTGQGPFEAFF,TGCAGCACTGGACAGGGGCCCTTTGAAGCTTTCTTT
TRBV27,TRBJ2-1,TRBD2,NA,CASNLAGASGIHEQFF,TGTGCCAGCAACCTGGCCGGGGCTAGCGGGATCCATGAGCAGTTCTTC
TRBV24-1,TRBJ2-7,TRBD1,NA,CATSDSRDRAMIGKSEQYF,TGTGCCACCAGTGATTCCCGGGACAGGGCAATGATAGGGAAATCCGAGCAGTACTTC